These T cell receptor beta chains were read from a single sample in a study of molecular identifiers for immune sequencing clone quantification. TCRdb itself ran the PCR reads through MiXCR, one entry per CDR3 protein. The sample lists 85,000 to 120,000 distinct CDR3 sequences; 30% to 35% were seen once. The material sequenced was naive CD8+ T cells from blood, with Jurkat cell RNA spiked in. The receptors stem from a human donor in good health. Some libraries in this study had Jurkat cell RNA spiked in. CDR3s include the opening cysteine and the closing phenylalanine or tryptophan. The order of the fields is clone size, V gene, J gene, CDR3 protein. Size is stated for part of the rows, as once, few or many counts, or as a class when the clone is expanded.

clone_size: few
v_call: TRBV27
j_call: TRBJ1-1
cdr3_aa: CASTSGGSTEAFF

clone_size: NA
v_call: TRBV13
j_call: TRBJ2-1
cdr3_aa: CASSLAQAGDNEQFF

clone_size: many
v_call: TRBV7-8
j_call: TRBJ2-4
cdr3_aa: CASSSAALAAKNIQYF

clone_size: few
v_call: TRBV2
j_call: TRBJ2-3
cdr3_aa: CASSDGRYSTDTQYF

clone_size: many
v_call: TRBV7-2
j_call: TRBJ2-7
cdr3_aa: CASSFVESSYEQYF

clone_size: few
v_call: TRBV6-1
j_call: TRBJ2-3
cdr3_aa: CASSERLLGPGTDTQYF

clone_size: NA
v_call: TRBV7-8
j_call: TRBJ2-5
cdr3_aa: CASSLLGPTVGQVTQYF

clone_size: many
v_call: TRBV7-2
j_call: TRBJ2-3
cdr3_aa: CASSPGTSGRAFIDTQYF

clone_size: few
v_call: TRBV12-3/TRBV12-4
j_call: TRBJ2-1
cdr3_aa: CASSYSDRDEQFF

clone_size: NA
v_call: TRBV27
j_call: TRBJ1-6
cdr3_aa: CASSFGGNGSPLHF

clone_size: few
v_call: TRBV4-1
j_call: TRBJ2-1
cdr3_aa: CASSQARREDEQFF

clone_size: many
v_call: TRBV7-9
j_call: TRBJ2-7
cdr3_aa: CASSFLTRGEQYF

clone_size: NA
v_call: TRBV24-1
j_call: TRBJ1-5
cdr3_aa: CATSLDSSNQPQHF

clone_size: NA
v_call: TRBV5-6
j_call: TRBJ2-7
cdr3_aa: CASSFGNSLYF

clone_size: few
v_call: TRBV28
j_call: TRBJ2-3
cdr3_aa: CASRPNRDRGGDTQYF

clone_size: NA
v_call: TRBV5-4
j_call: TRBJ2-1
cdr3_aa: CASTLRDTEQFF

clone_size: NA
v_call: TRBV4-3
j_call: TRBJ2-7
cdr3_aa: CASSQDSRGQGYEQYF

clone_size: few
v_call: TRBV4-1
j_call: TRBJ1-1
cdr3_aa: CASSQHRALNTEAFF

clone_size: NA
v_call: TRBV15
j_call: TRBJ1-5
cdr3_aa: CATSRDQSGADLLRAPQHF

clone_size: NA
v_call: TRBV12-3/TRBV12-4
j_call: TRBJ2-3
cdr3_aa: CASRLAGVVDTQYF

clone_size: NA
v_call: TRBV19
j_call: TRBJ2-1
cdr3_aa: CASCIGTGEQFF

clone_size: few
v_call: TRBV19
j_call: TRBJ1-5
cdr3_aa: CASSIRLINQPQHF

clone_size: many
v_call: TRBV5-6
j_call: TRBJ1-5
cdr3_aa: CASSLRTGSNQPQHF

clone_size: many
v_call: TRBV7-2
j_call: TRBJ2-1
cdr3_aa: CASSLGDLAFNEQFF

clone_size: few
v_call: TRBV4-3
j_call: TRBJ2-3
cdr3_aa: CASSQGQTGDTQYF

clone_size: NA
v_call: TRBV6-5
j_call: TRBJ1-1
cdr3_aa: CASSYVTGVGEAFF

clone_size: few
v_call: TRBV6-1
j_call: TRBJ2-5
cdr3_aa: CASSEPGGGETQYF

clone_size: few
v_call: TRBV5-4
j_call: TRBJ2-7
cdr3_aa: CASSPAGFSYEQYF

clone_size: few
v_call: TRBV9
j_call: TRBJ2-3
cdr3_aa: CASSVAPGFGTDTQYF

clone_size: many
v_call: TRBV28
j_call: TRBJ1-3
cdr3_aa: CASSGSQDYGNTIYF

clone_size: few
v_call: TRBV9
j_call: TRBJ2-2
cdr3_aa: CASSEVGTSAPGELFF

clone_size: few
v_call: TRBV28
j_call: TRBJ2-1
cdr3_aa: CASSSYSRVDEQFF

clone_size: few
v_call: TRBV10-2
j_call: TRBJ1-5
cdr3_aa: CASRLRGDQPQHF

clone_size: NA
v_call: TRBV12-3/TRBV12-4
j_call: TRBJ2-5
cdr3_aa: CASSQGLNQDTQYF